Detailed here is one T cell receptor (beta chain). TCRdb ran MiXCR on the RT-PCR reads and lists one entry per CDR3 protein. The table shows 610,000 or so distinct CDR3 sequences, with 13% to 15% occurring only once. The sample is drawn from a study of response to subunit inactivated influenza vaccine. With 2 bases removed from V and 11 bases from J, the gap between germline ends came to 12 bases. Germline values: CDR1 SQVTM, CDR2 ANQGSEA. This CDR3 is 11 amino acids long. V usage is TRBV29-1 and J usage is TRBJ1-1; D perhaps matches TRBD1 (6 bases). The TCR was taken from a man over 45 who received an inactivated influenza vaccine. Sample: PBMCs from blood, taken 11 to 12 days after vaccination. The CDR3: CSVEWGARAFF. CDR3 nucleotide sequence: TGCAGCGTTGAATGGGGGGCGCGGGCTTTCTTT.